This record covers a single TCR beta chain. This entry comes from a study of spatial heterogeneity in lung cancer. Germline V gene data show CDR1 as KGHSH and CDR2 as LQKENI. Trimming left V 5 bases short and J 2 bases short, with 9 bases between. CDR3 length: 13 residues. TCRdb ran MiXCR on the 5' RACE reads and lists one entry per CDR3 protein. The table lists around 92,000 distinct CDR3 sequences, roughly 12% of them singletons. Time point specified: sample taken at primary tumor resection. Unsorted samples of tumor, nontumor lung or frozen PBMC had their whole RNA sequenced. Sequencing was performed on PBMCs, taken at surgery. The chain carries TRBV18 and TRBJ2-5, with D possibly TRBD1 on 6 matching bases. This sequence originates from a male donor with early-stage non-small cell lung cancer. CDR3 protein: CASSYGQQETQYF. The CDR3, as DNA: TGTGCCAGCTCATACGGACAGCAAGAGACCCAGTACTTC.